This entry is about one TCR beta chain. Its antigen is not identified. The data were taken from a study of cytomegalovirus exposure and HLA in healthy donors. The PCR ran on 60 Vbeta and 13 Jbeta primers. The table came from immunoSEQ multiplex PCR; TCRdb's copy has only in-frame clones and leaves some out. The sample consists of 85,000 to 90,000 clones, 65% to 80% of them appearing once. With 0 bases clipped from V and 2 bases from J, the junction kept 6 bases outside the gene matches. Germline V lookup: CDR1 SGHVS, CDR2 FQNEAQ. This CDR3 has 16 amino acids. Overall study findings and caveats: In a later analysis, parvovirus B19, influenza, CMV and Epstein-Barr virus appeared linked to several top co-occurrence clusters. Prediction of most subjects' HLA-A and HLA-B alleles by TCR beta sequences was reportedly accurate.

The V and J genes are TRBV7-8 and TRBJ1-1, with 7 positions matching TRBD1. This TCR derives from a man younger than 45 in good health and CMV-seropositive. The sample was PBMCs. CDR3 region: CASSLAEGALNTEAFF. The DNA for the CDR3 is TGTGCCAGCAGCTTAGCCGAGGGGGCCCTAAACACTGAAGCTTTCTTT. The complete variable domain, with remaining parts taken from reference TRBV7-8 and TRBJ1-1, reads GAGVSQSPRYKVAKRGQDVALRCDPISGHVSLFWYQQALGQGPEFLTYFQNEAQLDKSGLPSDRFFAERPEGSVSTLKIQRTQQEDSAVYLCASSLAEGALNTEAFFGQGTRLTVV.